This T cell receptor beta chain was obtained from a study of blood T cell repertoires in COVID-19. Profiling relied on immunoSEQ multiplex PCR, and the TCRdb table lists in-frame clones only, not all of them. The repertoire holds a few hundred thousand clones, with over 75% as singletons. Trimming cost V 2 bases and J 6 bases; bases outside gene matches: 7. This CDR3 is built from 16 residues. Germline V lookup: CDR1 LGHDT, CDR2 YNNKEL (reference sequence). This receptor was obtained from a man aged 40-50 years who had recovered from COVID-19. The source material was PBMCs or T cells enriched from blood (not recorded which). This sequence joins TRBV3-1 (or the pseudogene TRBV3-2) and TRBJ2-2; 9 positions agree with TRBD2. The CDR3 bases are TGTGCCAGCAGCCAACGTAGCGGGAGAAGTGCCGGGGAGCTGTTTTTT. Amino acid sequence: CASSQRSGRSAGELFF.